What follows are 29 T cell receptor beta chains derived from one specimen sequenced in a study of blood T cells in healthy people across ages. Primers used in a second PCR of about 6 to 12 cycles were a sample-barcoded 5' primer and a J-beta primer mix. Via MiXCR, TCRdb re-called the 5' RACE reads, giving one row per CDR3 protein. The sample comprises about 700,000 distinct CDR3 sequences, approximately 30% of which are singletons, and approximately 15% rests with the top ten. The specimen sequenced was blood. Every receptor here comes from an elderly woman in good health.

This clonotype was counted only a few times. A much more abundant neighbour one base away suggests this may be a read error. The chain recombines TRBV30 with TRBJ2-7; 10 positions agree with TRBD2. Per the germline V gene, CDR1 is GTSNPN and CDR2 is SVGIG (reference sequence). The CDR3 loop spans 13 amino acids. V was pared by 6 bases and J by 7 bases, with 9 bases of the junction left unmatched. The CDR3 loop reads CACRAGGKNEQYF. The CDR3 DNA is TGTGCCTGTAGAGCGGGGGGGAAGAATGAGCAGTACTTC.

V gene TRBV9 combines with J gene TRBJ1-6, with D possibly TRBD1 on 5 matching bases. Looked up from germline, CDR1 is SGDLS and CDR2 is YYNGEE. Trimming took off 3 bases at V and 8 bases at J, with 12 bases between the two ends. CDR3 length equals 14 residues. CDR3 loop: CASSARDLDSPLHF. DNA for the CDR3: TGTGCCAGCAGCGCCAGGGATCTGGATTCACCCCTCCACTTT.

This clonotype was recorded many times. V gene TRBV7-2 combines with J gene TRBJ1-2; D not certain. The germline gives CDR1 SGHTA, CDR2 FQGNSA. There are 13 residues in the CDR3. V shed 4 bases and J shed 7 bases, with 13 bases lying between them. DNA of the CDR3: TGTGCCAGCAGCTCCCGGGGTAGTGGTGGCTACACCTTC. This codes for CASSSRGSGGYTF.

This clonotype has a count of ten or more. V and J are TRBV20-1 and TRBJ2-1; 7 bases line up with TRBD2. CDR1 and CDR2 from the germline V gene are DFQATT and SNEGSKA (reference sequence). The V segment lost 3 bases and the J segment 10 bases; nucleotides outside the gene matches: 9. There are 13 residues in the CDR3. The DNA of the CDR3 is TGCAGTGCTAGTCCTTGGGTGGGGGGGGAGCAGTTCTTC. Protein product: CSASPWVGGEQFF.

This clonotype was found many times. The chain combines TRBV4-2 with TRBJ2-7; TRBD1 matches 8 bases. After removal of 9 bases from V and 3 bases from J, the junction contained 4 bases not matched to a gene. Germline V gives CDR1 LGHNA, CDR2 YNFKEQ. The CDR3 extends over 12 amino acids. CDR3 sequence: CASTDRDYEQYF. The CDR3 region has the DNA TGTGCCAGTACGGACAGGGACTACGAGCAGTACTTC.

The rearrangement joins TRBV9 to TRBJ1-3, with D possibly matching TRBD1 (6 bases). The CDR3 covers 15 residues. V lost 2 bases to trimming and J lost 0 bases, with 9 bases between them. Per germline, CDR1 SGDLS and CDR2 YYNGEE. The CDR3 loop reads CASSVTGNSGNTIYF. The CDR3 DNA reads TGTGCCAGCAGCGTTACAGGGAACTCTGGAAACACCATATATTTT.

This clonotype was recorded many times. The chain recombines TRBV30 with TRBJ2-3; TRBD2 matches 9 bases. CDR1 and CDR2 from the germline V gene are GTSNPN and SVGIG (reference sequence). V gave up 1 base and J gave up 6 bases; unmatched junction bases: 8. The CDR3 has 15 residues. In nucleotides, the CDR3 is TGTGCCTGGAGTGCTCTAGCGGGGCCCAGGGATACGCAGTATTTT. Protein: CAWSALAGPRDTQYF.

At least ten counts were recorded for this clonotype. The chain carries TRBV4-1 and TRBJ2-1; TRBD2 matches 10 bases. Trimming removed 0 bases from V and 5 bases from J; junction bases left unmatched: 7. Germline CDR1 is MGHRA and CDR2 is YSYEKL. The CDR3 covers 17 residues. Here the CDR3 reads CASSQEPLAGPHNEQFF. DNA for the CDR3: TGCGCCAGCAGCCAAGAGCCACTAGCGGGGCCCCACAATGAGCAGTTCTTC.

This chain connects TRBV6-5 to TRBJ2-7; the D is unclear. The V and J ends lost 8 bases and 0 bases respectively, with 5 bases between them. The CDR3 totals 11 residues. Germline V gene sequence: CDR1 MNHEY, CDR2 SVGAGI. The CDR3 loop reads CASGDSYEQYF. CDR3 in DNA: TGTGCCAGCGGGGACTCCTACGAGCAGTACTTC.

The CDR3 region is CGTRRSYEQYF. The DNA for the CDR3 is TGCGGTACTAGAAGATCCTACGAGCAGTACTTC. The chain is built from TRBV20-1 and TRBJ2-7; the D gene is possibly TRBD2 (5 bases). This CDR3 spans 11 amino acids. CDR1 is DFQATT, CDR2 SNEGSKA, per germline (reference sequence).

The J gene is TRBJ1-2, the V gene TRBV7-2; 8 bases match TRBD1. Germline-derived CDR1 and CDR2 are SGHTA and FQGNSA. Unmatched junction bases numbered 8, after V lost 0 bases and J lost 8 bases. The CDR3 covers 15 residues. The CDR3, as DNA: TGTGCCAGCAGCTTAGCTCTCGGACAGGGCGACGGCTACACCTTC. Residues: CASSLALGQGDGYTF. Supplemented by reference TRBV7-2 and TRBJ1-2, the full variable domain reads GAGVSQSPSNKVTEKGKDVELRCDPISGHTALYWYRQSLGQGLEFLIYFQGNSAPDKSGLPSDRFSAERTGGSVSTLTIQRTQQEDSAVYLCASSLALGQGDGYTFGSGTRLTVV.

V and J are TRBV4-1 and TRBJ1-3; D unresolved. CDR1 is MGHRA, CDR2 YSYEKL, per germline. Trimming left V 0 bases short and J 2 bases short, with 8 bases between. The CDR3 spans 15 residues. The CDR3 coding sequence is TGCGCCAGCAGCCAAGATGGCAGGCCTGGAAACACCATATATTTT. Translated, it gives CASSQDGRPGNTIYF.

The chain has TRBV3-1 and TRBJ1-2, with TRBD1 matching over 8 bases. With V trimmed by 2 bases and J by 0 bases, 5 bases remained unmatched. This CDR3 has 16 residues. Germline CDR1 LGHDT, CDR2 YNNKEL (reference sequence). CDR3 amino acids: CASSQLGQASNYGYTF. The CDR3 DNA reads as TGTGCCAGCAGCCAATTGGGACAGGCATCTAACTATGGCTACACCTTC.

The chain recombines TRBV20-1 with TRBJ2-7; D might be TRBD1 (7 bases). Trimming left V 3 bases short and J 3 bases short, with 12 bases between. Per germline, CDR1 DFQATT and CDR2 SNEGSKA (reference sequence). The CDR3 sequence is 13 residues long. CDR3 DNA: TGCAGTGCTAGTGCGCAGGGGGGCTACGAGCAGTACTTC. Translating it yields CSASAQGGYEQYF.

This sequence joins TRBV7-9 and TRBJ1-2, with D maybe TRBD1 (6 bases). V lost 5 bases, J lost 8 bases, and 18 bases lay in between. The length of the CDR3 is 14 residues. Per the germline V gene, CDR1 is SEHNR and CDR2 is FQNEAQ (reference sequence). CDR3 in DNA: TGTGCCAGCAGCCCGAGTCGGGGGGCCAGCGGCTACACCTTC. Translating it yields CASSPSRGASGYTF.

In this sample, this clonotype turned up a few times. V is TRBV7-2 and J is TRBJ1-1; the D gene is possibly TRBD1 (6 bases). Germline CDR1 reads SGHTA; CDR2 reads FQGNSA. This CDR3 contains 16 residues. Trimming pared 5 bases from V and 1 base from J, leaving 17 bases between. The CDR3 region has the DNA TGTGCCAGCAGCAGTACAGGGACATACGGGAACACTGAAGCTTTCTTT. Its translation is CASSSTGTYGNTEAFF.

The rearrangement joins TRBV20-1 to TRBJ2-7; D may be TRBD2 (5 bases). The CDR3 contains 11 residues. Per germline, CDR1 DFQATT and CDR2 SNEGSKA (reference sequence). The V end was cut by 7 bases, the J end by 7 bases, with 14 bases between. CDR3 region: CSESGPNEQYF. In DNA, the CDR3 is TGCAGTGAGAGCGGCCCCAATGAGCAGTACTTC.

This clonotype was seen once. A much larger clonotype is one base distant, so this may be a read error. The rearrangement links TRBV10-3 to TRBJ1-2; 9 bases fit TRBD1. This CDR3 has 15 amino acids. V shed 5 bases, J shed 5 bases, and the junction held 9 bases outside the gene matches. Germline CDR1 ENHRY, CDR2 SYGVKD. The CDR3 sequence: CAISRFMDRGYGYTF. CDR3 nucleotide sequence: TGTGCCATCAGTCGGTTCATGGACAGGGGTTATGGCTACACCTTC.

At least ten counts were recorded for this clonotype. CDR3 sequence reads: CASSRRDKPSYEQYF. Here the CDR3 DNA reads TGTGCCAGCAGCCGCCGGGACAAACCCTCCTACGAGCAGTACTTC. The genes are TRBV12-3 or TRBV12-4 and TRBJ2-7, with D possibly matching TRBD1 (6 bases). Trimming took 6 bases from V and 0 from J, leaving 15 bases between them. CDR3 length equals 15 residues.

Only a few counts were recorded for this clonotype. This sequence joins TRBV6-1 and TRBJ1-2, with no clear D. The germline gives CDR1 MNHNS, CDR2 SASEGT. V lost 3 bases, J lost 0 bases, and 14 bases lay in between. The CDR3 contains 16 residues. As DNA, the CDR3 is TGTGCCAGCAGTGAGGTCAGGCCGCTAACTAACTATGGCTACACCTTC. The encoded protein is CASSEVRPLTNYGYTF.

A remark on this clonotype: Just one base apart from a much larger clone, this may be a read error. The rearrangement joins TRBV27 to TRBJ2-1; D might be TRBD1 (5 bases). CDR1 MNHEY and CDR2 SMNVEV come from the germline V gene (reference sequence). The CDR3 covers 15 residues. Trimming cost V 4 bases and J 10 bases, with 20 bases left between them. CDR3 in amino acids: CASSSRATISYEQFF. In DNA, the CDR3 is TGTGCCAGCAGTTCCAGGGCCACTATATCCTACGAGCAGTTCTTC.

For this clonotype: Germline is not matched at one junction end, which may reflect a read error. The chain recombines TRBV18 with TRBJ1-6, with TRBD1 matching 7 bases. The CDR3 sequence is 14 residues long. Per germline, CDR1 KGHSH and CDR2 LQKENI. As DNA, the CDR3 is TGTGCCAGCTCGCAAGACAGGGTGGATTCACTCCTCCACTTT. It codes for CASSQDRVDSLLHF.

This clonotype was recorded many times. The J gene is TRBJ1-2, the V gene TRBV5-1, with unresolved D. V lost 0 bases and J 5 bases, leaving 14 bases between the germline ends. The CDR3 has 15 residues. Per the germline V gene, CDR1 is SGHRS and CDR2 is YFSETQ. The CDR3 loop is CASSLGQESTYGYTF. The DNA of the CDR3 is TGCGCCAGCAGCTTGGGTCAGGAAAGTACTTATGGCTACACCTTC. Using reference TRBV5-1 and TRBJ1-2 for the parts outside the CDR3, the full variable domain is KAGVTQTPRYLIKTRGQQVTLSCSPISGHRSVSWYQQTPGQGLQFLFEYFSETQRNKGNFPGRFSGRQFSNSRSEMNVSTLELGDSALYLCASSLGQESTYGYTFGSGTRLTVV.

In this sample, this clonotype turned up a few times. A much larger clone lies a single base off, so this may be a read error. The chain has TRBV28 and TRBJ2-1; D gene unclear. In germline, CDR1 is MDHEN, CDR2 SYDVKM. V lost 8 bases and J lost 12, with 14 bases in between. CDR3 length: 11 residues. The CDR3 coding sequence is TGTGCCAGCGGTTCCCGACACCTGCAGTTCTTC. Translating gives CASGSRHLQFF.

This chain uses TRBV6-2 or TRBV6-3 with TRBJ2-6; a possible D gene is TRBD1 (6 bases). Between the trimmed V and J ends, which lost 10 bases and 0 bases, there was a span of 16 bases. Germline V gives CDR1 MNHEY, CDR2 SVGEGT. This CDR3 spans 16 amino acids. The CDR3 is CATTGQTPSGANVLTF. For the CDR3, the DNA is TGTGCCACCACGGGACAAACTCCCTCTGGGGCCAACGTCCTGACTTTC.

In this sample, this clonotype turned up many times. The chain employs TRBV7-2 and TRBJ1-2; D is undetermined. Germline CDR1 and CDR2: SGHTA and FQGNSA. Trimming removed 5 bases from V and 4 bases from J, with 11 bases in between. The CDR3 totals 13 residues. CDR3 protein: CASSRADGYGYTF. As DNA, the CDR3 is TGTGCCAGCAGCCGAGCGGACGGCTATGGCTACACCTTC.

This clonotype was counted a few times. V and J are TRBV27 and TRBJ2-5; the D gene is possibly TRBD1 (6 bases). Between the trimmed V and J ends, which lost 3 bases and 2 bases, there was a span of 13 bases. Germline values: CDR1 MNHEY, CDR2 SMNVEV (reference sequence). The CDR3 covers 15 residues. The CDR3 coding sequence is TGTGCCAGCAGTTTCTTAGGGGGTCGTCAAGAGACCCAGTACTTC. It encodes CASSFLGGRQETQYF.

The J gene is TRBJ2-7, the V gene TRBV9; the D gene is possibly TRBD1 (6 bases). Between the trimmed V and J ends, which lost 3 bases and 2 bases, there was a span of 15 bases. The CDR3 totals 15 residues. The germline V gene encodes CDR1 SGDLS and CDR2 YYNGEE. The CDR3, as DNA: TGTGCCAGCAGCGGGGGGCAGGGAGTTCCCTACGAGCAGTACTTC. It yields the protein CASSGGQGVPYEQYF. The full variable domain, in which reference TRBV9 and TRBJ2-7 provide the parts outside the CDR3, is DSGVTQTPKHLITATGQRVTLRCSPRSGDLSVYWYQQSLDQGLQFLIQYYNGEERAKGNILERFSAQQFPDLHSELNLSSLELGDSALYFCASSGGQGVPYEQYFGPGTRLTVT.

This clonotype has ten or more counts. The gene calls are TRBV29-1 and TRBJ2-7; 7 bases are shared with TRBD2. In germline, CDR1 is SQVTM, CDR2 ANQGSEA. J lost 2 bases, V lost 6 bases, and 4 bases had no gene match. The CDR3 consists of 12 residues. The DNA of the CDR3 is TGCAGCGTAGCGGGGTTACCCTACGAGCAGTACTTC. Translating gives CSVAGLPYEQYF.